The TCR beta chain under discussion was sequenced for a study of memory CD4+ T cells and cytomegalovirus serostatus. Methods used by the authors: After removing out-of-frame reads, approximately 2 million distinct TCRbeta sequences remained. The protocol was immunoSEQ multiplex PCR, while the TCRdb copy is restricted to in-frame clones and leaves out a portion. V and J calls and clone size come straight from that table; D and trimming were deduced from the DNA. The repertoire holds tens of thousands of clones, with around 76% as singletons. Study results and limitations: Suggested: most of the CMV-linked TCR signature lies in CD4+ memory cells.

The sort gate was single viable CD3+CD4+CD8-CD45RO+ cells for memory CD4+ T cells. Details on this clone: Its target is unknown.

What was sequenced was memory CD4+ T cells from blood. The source is an adult in good health and CMV-seronegative.

In nucleotides, the CDR3 is TGTGCCAGCACCGGGACAGCCGAATATACCTACGAGCAGTACTTC. Translating it yields CASTGTAEYTYEQYF. The chain is built from TRBV7-9 and TRBJ2-7; 7 bases map to TRBD1. Germline loops: CDR1 SEHNR, CDR2 FQNEAQ (reference sequence). This CDR3 contains 15 residues. The V gene end was trimmed by 7 bases and the J gene end by 2 bases; junction bases not matched to a gene: 11.